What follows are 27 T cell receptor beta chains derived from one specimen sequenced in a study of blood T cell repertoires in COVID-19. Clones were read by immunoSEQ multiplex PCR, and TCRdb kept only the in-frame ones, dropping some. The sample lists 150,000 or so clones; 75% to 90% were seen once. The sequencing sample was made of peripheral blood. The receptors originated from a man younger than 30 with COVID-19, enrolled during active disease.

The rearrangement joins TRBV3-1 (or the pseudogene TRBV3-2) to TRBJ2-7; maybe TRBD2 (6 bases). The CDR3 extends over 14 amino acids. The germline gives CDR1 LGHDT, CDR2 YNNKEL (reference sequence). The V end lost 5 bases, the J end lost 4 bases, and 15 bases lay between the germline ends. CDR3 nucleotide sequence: TGTGCCAGCAGCACGCGGGACTCTCGATACGAGCAGTACTTC. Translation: CASSTRDSRYEQYF.

This CDR3 is CASSPGLAGRSGELFF. The DNA for the CDR3 is TGCGCCAGCAGCCCCGGACTAGCGGGACGATCCGGGGAGCTGTTTTTT. The gene calls are TRBV4-1 and TRBJ2-2; 12 bases match TRBD2. Trimming took 4 bases from V and 6 from J; bases not matched to a gene: 6. The CDR3 contains 16 residues. Per the germline V gene, CDR1 is MGHRA and CDR2 is YSYEKL.

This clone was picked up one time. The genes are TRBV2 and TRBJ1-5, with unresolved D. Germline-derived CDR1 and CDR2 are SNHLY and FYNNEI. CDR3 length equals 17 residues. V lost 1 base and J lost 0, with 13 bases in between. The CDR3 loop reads CASSEGVSGYSNQPQHF. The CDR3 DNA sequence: TGTGCCAGCAGTGAAGGCGTTTCGGGTTATAGCAATCAGCCCCAGCATTTT.

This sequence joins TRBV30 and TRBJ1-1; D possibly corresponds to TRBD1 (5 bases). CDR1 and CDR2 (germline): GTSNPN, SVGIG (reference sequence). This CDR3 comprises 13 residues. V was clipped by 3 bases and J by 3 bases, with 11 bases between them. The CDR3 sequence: CAWSVWGDTEAFF. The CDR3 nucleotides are TGTGCCTGGAGCGTATGGGGGGACACTGAAGCTTTCTTT.

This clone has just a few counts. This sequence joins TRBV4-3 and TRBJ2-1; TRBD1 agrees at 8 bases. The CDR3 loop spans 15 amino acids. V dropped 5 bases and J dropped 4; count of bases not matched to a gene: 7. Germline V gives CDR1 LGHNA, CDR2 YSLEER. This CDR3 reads CASSEDREVYNEQFF. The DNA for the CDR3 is TGCGCCAGCAGCGAGGACAGGGAAGTATACAATGAGCAGTTCTTC.

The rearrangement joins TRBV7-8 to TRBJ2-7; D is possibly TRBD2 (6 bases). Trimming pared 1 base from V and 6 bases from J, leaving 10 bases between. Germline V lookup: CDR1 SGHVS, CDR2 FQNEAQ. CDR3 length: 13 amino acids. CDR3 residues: CASSLGGDGEQYF. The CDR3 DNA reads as TGTGCCAGCAGCTTAGGGGGGGACGGCGAGCAGTACTTC.

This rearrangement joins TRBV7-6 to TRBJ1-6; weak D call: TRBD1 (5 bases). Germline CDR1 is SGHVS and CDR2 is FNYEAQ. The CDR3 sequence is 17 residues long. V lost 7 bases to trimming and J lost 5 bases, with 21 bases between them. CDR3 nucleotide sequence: TGTGCCAGCACCAATCCCGGCGGGACGGGGAATAATTCACCCCTCCACTTT. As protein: CASTNPGGTGNNSPLHF.

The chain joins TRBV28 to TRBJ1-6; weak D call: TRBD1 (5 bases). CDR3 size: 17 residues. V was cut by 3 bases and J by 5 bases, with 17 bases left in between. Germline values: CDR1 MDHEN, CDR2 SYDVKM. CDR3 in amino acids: CASSFVLGRANNSPLHF. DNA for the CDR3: TGTGCCAGCAGTTTTGTCTTGGGCAGGGCGAATAATTCACCCCTCCACTTT.

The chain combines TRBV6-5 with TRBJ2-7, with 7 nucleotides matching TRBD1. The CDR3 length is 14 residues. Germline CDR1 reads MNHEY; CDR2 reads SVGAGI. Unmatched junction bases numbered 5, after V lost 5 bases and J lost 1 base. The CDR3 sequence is CASSRRQGSYEQYF. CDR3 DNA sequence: TGTGCCAGCAGTCGACGACAGGGTTCCTACGAGCAGTACTTC.

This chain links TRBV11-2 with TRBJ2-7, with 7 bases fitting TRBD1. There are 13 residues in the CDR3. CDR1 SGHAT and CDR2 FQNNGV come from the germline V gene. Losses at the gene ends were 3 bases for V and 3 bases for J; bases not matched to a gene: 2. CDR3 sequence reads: CASSLGTDYEQYF. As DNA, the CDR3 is TGTGCCAGCAGCTTGGGGACAGACTACGAGCAGTACTTC. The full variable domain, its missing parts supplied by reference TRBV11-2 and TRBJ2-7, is EAGVAQSPRYKIIEKRQSVAFWCNPISGHATLYWYQQILGQGPKLLIQFQNNGVVDDSQLPKDRFSAERLKGVDSTLKIQPAKLEDSAVYLCASSLGTDYEQYFGPGTRLTVT.

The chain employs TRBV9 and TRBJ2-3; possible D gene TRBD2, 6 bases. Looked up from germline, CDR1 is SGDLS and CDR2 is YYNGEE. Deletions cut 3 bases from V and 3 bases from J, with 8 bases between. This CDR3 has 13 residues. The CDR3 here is CASSGTTTDTQYF. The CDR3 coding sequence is TGTGCCAGCAGCGGGACTACTACAGATACGCAGTATTTT.

CDR3 bases: TGTGCCAGCAGCGTAGGAGCGGGAGAAGAGACCCAGTACTTC. Its protein is CASSVGAGEETQYF. This chain joins TRBV9 and TRBJ2-5; 8 bases match TRBD2. CDR3 length: 14 amino acids. CDR1 is SGDLS and CDR2 is YYNGEE in the germline V gene. The V segment lost 0 bases and the J segment 3 bases; nucleotides outside the gene matches: 1.

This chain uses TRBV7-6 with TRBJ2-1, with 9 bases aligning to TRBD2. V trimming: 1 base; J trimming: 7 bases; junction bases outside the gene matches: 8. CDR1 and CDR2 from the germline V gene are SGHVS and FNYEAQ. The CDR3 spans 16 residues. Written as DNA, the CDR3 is TGTGCCAGCAGCTTAGTAGCGGGAGCTTTGGGGAATGAGCAGTTCTTC. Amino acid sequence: CASSLVAGALGNEQFF.

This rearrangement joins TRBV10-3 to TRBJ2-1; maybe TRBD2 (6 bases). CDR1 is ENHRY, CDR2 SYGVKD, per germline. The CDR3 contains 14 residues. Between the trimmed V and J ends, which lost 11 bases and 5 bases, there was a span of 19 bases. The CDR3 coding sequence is TGTGCCGATAATGGGGGGACGGTGGACAATGAGCAGTTCTTC. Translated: CADNGGTVDNEQFF.

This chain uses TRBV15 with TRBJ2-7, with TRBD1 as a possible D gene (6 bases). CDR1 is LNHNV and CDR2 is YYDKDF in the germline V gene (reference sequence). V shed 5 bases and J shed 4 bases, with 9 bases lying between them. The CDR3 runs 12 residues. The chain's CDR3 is CATSSDRYEQYF. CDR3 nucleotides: TGTGCCACCAGCTCGGACAGATACGAGCAGTACTTC.

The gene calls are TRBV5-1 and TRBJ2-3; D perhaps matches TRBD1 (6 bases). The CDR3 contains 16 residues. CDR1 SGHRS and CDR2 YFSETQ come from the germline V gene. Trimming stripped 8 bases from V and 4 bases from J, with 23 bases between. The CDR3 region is CASKPLQGSKADTQYF. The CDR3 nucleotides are TGCGCCAGTAAACCCCTACAGGGCTCTAAGGCAGATACGCAGTATTTT.

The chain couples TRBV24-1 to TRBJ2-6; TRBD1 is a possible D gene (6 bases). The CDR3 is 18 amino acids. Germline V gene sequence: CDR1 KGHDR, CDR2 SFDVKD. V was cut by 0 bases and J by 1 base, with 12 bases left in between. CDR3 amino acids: CATSDLEQGGSGANVLTF. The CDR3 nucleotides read TGTGCCACCAGTGATTTGGAACAAGGGGGTTCTGGGGCCAACGTCCTGACTTTC.

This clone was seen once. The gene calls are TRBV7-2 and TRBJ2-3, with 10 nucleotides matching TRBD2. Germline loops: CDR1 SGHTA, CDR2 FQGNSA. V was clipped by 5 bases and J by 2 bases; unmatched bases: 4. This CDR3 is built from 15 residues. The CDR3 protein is CASSRTSGNTDTQYF. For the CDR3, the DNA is TGTGCCAGCAGCCGGACTAGCGGTAACACAGATACGCAGTATTTT.

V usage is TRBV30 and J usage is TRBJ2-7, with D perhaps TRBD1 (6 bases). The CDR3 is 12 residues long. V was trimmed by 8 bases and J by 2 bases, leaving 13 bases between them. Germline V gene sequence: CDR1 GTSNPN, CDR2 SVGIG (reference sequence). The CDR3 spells CAGGDTTYEQYF. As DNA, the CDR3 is TGTGCCGGTGGGGACACTACCTACGAGCAGTACTTC.

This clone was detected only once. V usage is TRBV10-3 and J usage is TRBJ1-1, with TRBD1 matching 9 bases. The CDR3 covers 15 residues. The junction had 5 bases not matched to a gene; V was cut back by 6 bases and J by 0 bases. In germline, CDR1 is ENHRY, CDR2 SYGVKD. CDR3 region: CAIRQTGGVNTEAFF. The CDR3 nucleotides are TGTGCCATCAGGCAGACAGGGGGGGTGAACACTGAAGCTTTCTTT.

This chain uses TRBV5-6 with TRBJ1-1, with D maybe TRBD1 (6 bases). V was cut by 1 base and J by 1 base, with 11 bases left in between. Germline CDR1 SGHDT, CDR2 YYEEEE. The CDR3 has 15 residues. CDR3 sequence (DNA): TGTGCCAGCAGCTTGCCGTCGACAGGGAACACTGAAGCTTTCTTT. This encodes CASSLPSTGNTEAFF.

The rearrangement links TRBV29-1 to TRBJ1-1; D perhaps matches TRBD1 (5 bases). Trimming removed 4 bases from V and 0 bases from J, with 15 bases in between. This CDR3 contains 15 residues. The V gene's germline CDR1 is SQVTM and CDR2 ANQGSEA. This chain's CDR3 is CSVGRVGRVNTEAFF. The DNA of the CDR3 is TGCAGCGTTGGGCGAGTGGGCAGGGTGAACACTGAAGCTTTCTTT.

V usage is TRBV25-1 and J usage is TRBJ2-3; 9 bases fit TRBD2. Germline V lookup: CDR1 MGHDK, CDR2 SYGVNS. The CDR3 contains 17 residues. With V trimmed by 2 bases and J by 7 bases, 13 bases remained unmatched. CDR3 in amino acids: CASSEGAAGGGRHTQYF. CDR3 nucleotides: TGTGCCAGCAGTGAAGGCGCGGCGGGAGGGGGAAGACATACGCAGTATTTT. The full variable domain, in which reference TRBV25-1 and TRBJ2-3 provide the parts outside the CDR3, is EADIYQTPRYLVIGTGKKITLECSQTMGHDKMYWYQQDPGMELHLIHYSYGVNSTEKGDLSSESTVSRIRTEHFPLTLESARPSHTSQYLCASSEGAAGGGRHTQYFGPGTRLTVL.

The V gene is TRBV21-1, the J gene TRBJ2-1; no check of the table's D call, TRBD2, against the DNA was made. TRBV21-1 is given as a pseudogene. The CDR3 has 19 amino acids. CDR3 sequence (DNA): TGTGCCAGCAGCACCGAGGCGGGACTAGCGGCGACGAGGGGGAATGAGCAGTTCTTC. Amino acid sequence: CASSTEAGLAATRGNEQFF.

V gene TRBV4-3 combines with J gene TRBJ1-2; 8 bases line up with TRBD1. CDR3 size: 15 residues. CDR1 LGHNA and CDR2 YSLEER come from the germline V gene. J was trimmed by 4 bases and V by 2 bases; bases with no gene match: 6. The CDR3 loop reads CASSQPGGKSYGYTF. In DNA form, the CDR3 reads TGCGCCAGCAGCCAACCAGGGGGCAAAAGCTATGGCTACACCTTC.

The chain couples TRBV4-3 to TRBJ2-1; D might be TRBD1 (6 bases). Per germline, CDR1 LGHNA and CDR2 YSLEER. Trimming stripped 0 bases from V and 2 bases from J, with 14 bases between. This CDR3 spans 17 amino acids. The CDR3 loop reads CASSQDVGHLAYNEQFF. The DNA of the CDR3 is TGCGCCAGCAGCCAAGATGTGGGACACCTCGCCTACAATGAGCAGTTCTTC.

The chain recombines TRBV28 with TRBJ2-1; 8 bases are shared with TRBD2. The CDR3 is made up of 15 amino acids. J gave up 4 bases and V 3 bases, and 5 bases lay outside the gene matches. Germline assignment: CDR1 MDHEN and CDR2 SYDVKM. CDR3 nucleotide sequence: TGTGCCAGCAGTTTTCTGCTAGCGGGTTACAATGAGCAGTTCTTC. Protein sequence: CASSFLLAGYNEQFF.